This TCR beta chain was captured by sequencing in a study of T cell responses to AZD1222 COVID-19 vaccine. Study-level information: The study pooled second doses at about 4 or about 12 weeks. The study's findings and limits: Only a handful of AZD1222 recipients tested seropositive at baseline. The study found Spike-specific TCR breadth and depth rose after two AZD1222 doses.

The data were produced by immunoSEQ multiplex PCR, yet TCRdb's version contains in-frame clones alone and is incomplete. The sample lists about 160,000 clones, around 94% occurring once. Of note for this clone: The antigen remains undetermined.

Germline CDR1 is SGHNT and CDR2 is YYREEE (reference sequence). The CDR3 covers 16 residues. V was clipped by 6 bases and J by 6 bases, with 24 bases between them. The sequenced sample was peripheral blood, obtained on day 0 of AZD1222 vaccination. This receptor was obtained from an adult in good health. The chain carries TRBV5-4 and TRBJ1-2; D not resolved. The CDR3 reads CASTTSVDMGTHGYTF. The CDR3, as DNA: TGTGCCAGCACCACTTCCGTTGATATGGGTACGCATGGCTACACCTTC.